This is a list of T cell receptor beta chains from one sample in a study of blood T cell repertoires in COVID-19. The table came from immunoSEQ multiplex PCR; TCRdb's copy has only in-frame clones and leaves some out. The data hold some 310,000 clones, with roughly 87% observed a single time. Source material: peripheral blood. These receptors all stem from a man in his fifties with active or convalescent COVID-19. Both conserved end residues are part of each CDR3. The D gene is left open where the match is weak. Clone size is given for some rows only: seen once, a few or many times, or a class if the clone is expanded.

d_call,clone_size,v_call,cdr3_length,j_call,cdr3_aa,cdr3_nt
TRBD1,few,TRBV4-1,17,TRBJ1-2,CASSQLGKDRGHGGYTF,TGCGCCAGCAGCCAGTTAGGCAAGGACAGGGGTCACGGGGGCTACACCTTC
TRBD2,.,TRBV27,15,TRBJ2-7,CASSSQRETPYEQYF,TGTGCCAGCAGTTCCCAGCGGGAGACCCCCTACGAGCAGTACTTC
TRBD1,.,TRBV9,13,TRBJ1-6,CASSNRGNSPLHF,TGTGCCAGCAGCAACAGGGGTAATTCACCCCTCCACTTT
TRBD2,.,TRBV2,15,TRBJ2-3,CASSIAGGNTDTQYF,TGTGCCAGCAGTATAGCGGGAGGGAACACAGATACGCAGTATTTT
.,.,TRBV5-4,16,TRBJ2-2,CASSTKGSGNTGELFF,TGTGCCAGCAGCACAAAAGGATCGGGGAACACCGGGGAGCTGTTTTTT
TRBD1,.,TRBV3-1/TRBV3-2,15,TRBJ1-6,CASSYRDRLNSPLHF,TGTGCCAGCAGCTACCGGGACAGGCTAAATTCACCCCTCCACTTT
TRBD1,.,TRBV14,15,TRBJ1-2,CASSQWDRIGYGYTF,TGTGCCAGCAGCCAATGGGACAGAATTGGCTATGGCTACACCTTC
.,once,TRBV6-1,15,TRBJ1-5,CASSEGWGHNQPQHF,TGTGCCAGCAGTGAAGGCTGGGGCCACAATCAGCCCCAGCATTTT
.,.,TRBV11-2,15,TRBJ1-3,CASSLGPTGGNTIYF,TGTGCCAGCAGCTTAGGCCCGACGGGAGGAAACACCATATATTTT
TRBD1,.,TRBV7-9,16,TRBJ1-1,CASSSLDRGQNTEAFF,TGTGCCAGCAGCTCATTGGACAGGGGGCAAAACACTGAAGCTTTCTTT
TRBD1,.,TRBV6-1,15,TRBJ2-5,CASSEVRTGQETQYF,TGTGCCAGCAGTGAAGTAAGGACAGGCCAAGAGACCCAGTACTTC
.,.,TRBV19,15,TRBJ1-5,CASSATAHSNQPQHF,TGTGCCAGTTCGGCCACAGCCCATAGCAATCAGCCCCAGCATTTT
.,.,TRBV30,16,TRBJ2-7,CAWSVSGSRPPYEQYF,TGTGCCTGGAGTGTTTCGGGGAGCCGGCCGCCCTACGAGCAGTACTTC
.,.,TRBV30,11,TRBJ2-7,CAWTGGYEQYF,TGTGCCTGGACAGGGGGGTACGAGCAGTACTTC
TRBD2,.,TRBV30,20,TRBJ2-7,CAWRTPPGLAGHDISYEQYF,TGTGCCTGGAGGACACCTCCGGGACTAGCGGGACACGACATCTCCTACGAGCAGTACTTC
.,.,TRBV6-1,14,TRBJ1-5,CASSESGEFKPQHF,TGTGCCAGCAGTGAATCGGGGGAGTTTAAGCCCCAGCATTTT
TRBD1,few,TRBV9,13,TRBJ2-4,CASSRGLEDIQYF,TGTGCCAGCAGCAGGGGGCTGGAGGACATTCAGTACTTC
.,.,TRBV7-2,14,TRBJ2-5,CASSSSQGLGTQYF,TGTGCCAGCAGCTCATCACAGGGTCTTGGGACCCAGTACTTC
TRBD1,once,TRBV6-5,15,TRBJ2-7,CASSYGRQGSYEQYF,TGTGCCAGCAGTTATGGCCGACAGGGCTCCTACGAGCAGTACTTC
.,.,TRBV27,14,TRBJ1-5,CASSRGYGNQPQHF,TGTGCCAGCAGCAGGGGTTACGGCAATCAGCCCCAGCATTTT
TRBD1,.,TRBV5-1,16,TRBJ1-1,CASSLEGTGVDTEAFF,TGCGCCAGCAGCTTGGAAGGGACAGGGGTTGACACTGAAGCTTTCTTT
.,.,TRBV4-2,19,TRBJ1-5,CASSQGLAGGEYSNQPQHF,TGTGCCAGCAGCCAAGGACTGGCAGGAGGGGAGTATAGCAATCAGCCCCAGCATTTT
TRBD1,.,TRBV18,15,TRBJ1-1,CASSLRQGVNTEAFF,TGTGCCAGCTCACTCAGACAGGGTGTGAACACTGAAGCTTTCTTT
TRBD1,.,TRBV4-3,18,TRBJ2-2,CASSQKAWGQGPTGELFF,TGCGCCAGCAGCCAAAAAGCGTGGGGACAGGGTCCCACCGGGGAGCTGTTTTTT
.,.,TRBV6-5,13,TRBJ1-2,CASSYRDREGYTF,TGTGCCAGCAGTTACCGCGATAGAGAGGGCTACACCTTC
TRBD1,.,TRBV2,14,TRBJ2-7,CASSGETGLSEQYF,TGTGCCAGCAGTGGTGAGACAGGGCTTTCCGAGCAGTACTTC
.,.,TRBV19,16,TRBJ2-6,CASSIAGGSGANVLTF,TGTGCCAGTAGTATAGCCGGGGGTTCTGGGGCCAACGTCCTGACTTTC
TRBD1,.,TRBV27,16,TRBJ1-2,CASRRGQGATNYGYTF,TGTGCCAGCAGGCGGGGGCAGGGGGCGACTAACTATGGCTACACCTTC
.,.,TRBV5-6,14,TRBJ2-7,CASTIRDRQREQYF,TGTGCCAGCACTATAAGAGACAGACAGCGCGAGCAGTACTTC
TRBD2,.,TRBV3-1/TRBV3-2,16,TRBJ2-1,CASSQHLSGNDNEQFF,TGTGCCAGCAGCCAACATTTAAGCGGGAACGACAATGAGCAGTTCTTC
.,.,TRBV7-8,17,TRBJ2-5,CASSSSRDRTSWETQYF,TGTGCCAGCAGCTCGTCGCGTGACAGAACTTCATGGGAGACCCAGTACTTC
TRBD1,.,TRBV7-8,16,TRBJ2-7,CASSLGFGTVSYEQYF,TGTGCCAGCAGCTTAGGGTTTGGGACAGTGAGCTACGAGCAGTACTTC
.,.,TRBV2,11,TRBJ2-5,CASSEYETQYF,TGTGCCAGCAGTGAATATGAGACCCAGTACTTC
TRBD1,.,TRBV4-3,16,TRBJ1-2,CASSTFGQGLDYGYTF,TGCGCCAGCAGCACTTTTGGACAGGGGCTGGACTATGGCTACACCTTC
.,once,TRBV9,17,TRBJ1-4,CASSGKRGRGDSEKLFF,TGTGCCAGCAGCGGAAAGAGGGGCAGGGGAGACAGTGAAAAACTGTTTTTT
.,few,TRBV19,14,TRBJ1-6,CASSLARGETPLHF,TGTGCCAGTAGTCTCGCCCGTGGAGAGACACCCCTCCACTTT
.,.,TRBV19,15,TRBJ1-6,CASSPGRDKDSPLHF,TGTGCCAGTAGCCCAGGCCGGGACAAGGATTCACCCCTCCACTTT
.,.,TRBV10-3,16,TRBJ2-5,CAISESVPAPGETQYF,TGTGCCATCAGTGAGTCGGTCCCCGCCCCAGGGGAGACCCAGTACTTC
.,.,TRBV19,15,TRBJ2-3,CASSRAGASTDTQYF,TGTGCCAGTAGTCGGGCGGGCGCTAGCACAGATACGCAGTATTTT
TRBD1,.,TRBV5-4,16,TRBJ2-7,CASSTYRGWGNYEQYF,TGTGCCAGCAGCACCTACAGGGGTTGGGGGAACTACGAGCAGTACTTC
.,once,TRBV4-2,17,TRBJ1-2,CASSQGEGFSHFYGYTF,TGTGCCAGCAGCCAGGGAGAAGGGTTCTCTCACTTCTATGGCTACACCTTC